Shown below are 24 T cell receptor beta chains from a single sample sequenced in a study of metastatic and nonmetastatic thyroid tumors. TCRdb re-analyzed the PCR reads through MiXCR. The sample includes 15,000 or so clones, 30% to 35% of them seen just once. No treatment had been given to any patient before thyroid surgery. Material for sequencing was tumor tissue. The receptors were sampled from a female donor with papillary thyroid cancer or a benign thyroid nodule (not recorded which). Some clones in this sample may be carry-over from other donors' samples.

By frequency in the sample, this clone is medium-sized. The V gene is TRBV6-1, the J gene TRBJ2-7; TRBD2 aligns across 11 bases. V was clipped by 3 bases and J by 0 bases; unmatched bases: 1. Germline V gives CDR1 MNHNS, CDR2 SASEGT. CDR3 size: 15 residues. The CDR3 DNA sequence: TGTGCCAGCAGTGAGCTAGCGGGGGGCTCCTACGAGCAGTACTTC. Its protein is CASSELAGGSYEQYF.

This clone has more than one count but fewer than ten. This chain joins TRBV27 and TRBJ2-7; no definite D call. The CDR3 contains 12 residues. V was shortened by 6 bases and J by 4 bases, with 10 bases between the two germline ends. Germline CDR1 reads MNHEY; CDR2 reads SMNVEV (reference sequence). CDR3 amino acids: CASSTLGYEQYF. The CDR3 DNA reads TGTGCCAGCAGCACCCTGGGGTACGAGCAGTACTTC.

Many counts were recorded for this clone. This chain joins TRBV4-1 and TRBJ1-5, with D perhaps TRBD1 (6 bases). This CDR3 spans 21 amino acids. The V end lost 1 base, the J end lost 0 bases, and 25 bases lay between the germline ends. The germline gives CDR1 MGHRA, CDR2 YSYEKL. CDR3 residues: CASSQGTARVIAGDSNQPQHF. DNA of the CDR3: TGCGCCAGCAGCCAAGGGACAGCCCGGGTAATTGCCGGAGATAGCAATCAGCCCCAGCATTTT.

Only a few counts were recorded for this clone. The chain has TRBV6-5 and TRBJ1-5, with D uncertain. This CDR3 has 13 amino acids. Trimming shortened V by 2 bases and J by 8 bases, and 10 bases separated the two germline ends. Per the germline V gene, CDR1 is MNHEY and CDR2 is SVGAGI. CDR3 DNA sequence: TGTGCCAGCAGTTACCTTGGGGAGGAGCCCCAGCATTTT. It yields the protein CASSYLGEEPQHF.

This chain joins TRBV19 and TRBJ2-7, with TRBD1 matching over 9 bases. The CDR3 sequence is 14 residues long. Per germline, CDR1 LNHDA and CDR2 SQIVND (reference sequence). V was pared by 5 bases and J by 3 bases, with 5 bases of the junction left unmatched. The CDR3 protein is CASSSTGGGYEQYF. CDR3 DNA sequence: TGTGCCAGTAGTTCGACAGGGGGAGGCTACGAGCAGTACTTC.

The CDR3 region is CAWSVGTGATRYGYTF. CDR3 DNA sequence: TGTGCCTGGAGTGTAGGGACAGGGGCCACTCGTTATGGCTACACCTTC. The chain uses TRBV30 and TRBJ1-2; 10 positions agree with TRBD1. This CDR3 is 16 amino acids long. After removal of 0 bases from V and 5 bases from J, the junction contained 9 bases not matched to a gene. Germline lookup yields CDR1 GTSNPN and CDR2 SVGIG (reference sequence). Full variable domain (rest looked up from reference TRBV30 and TRBJ1-2): SQTIHQWPATLVQPVGSPLSLECTVEGTSNPNLYWYRQAAGRGLQLLFYSVGIGQISSEVPQNLSASRPQDRQFILSSKKLLLSDSGFYLCAWSVGTGATRYGYTFGSGTRLTVV.

Many counts were recorded for this clone. Just one base apart from a much larger clone, this may be a read error. This sample also contains other DNA sequences that code for the same CDR3. V is TRBV9 and J is TRBJ2-3, with 10 bases that match TRBD2. The CDR3 has 18 amino acids. From germline, CDR1 is SGDLS and CDR2 YYNGEE. In nucleotides, the CDR3 is TGTGCCAGCAGCGCAGGCATCCCGGGACTAGCGCGCACAGATACGCAGTACTTT. It translates to CASSAGIPGLARTDTQYF.

This clone was detected many times. The junction differs from germline at one of its ends, possibly a read error. Other DNA sequences in this specimen translate into the identical CDR3. J is TRBJ2-7 and V is TRBV28, with D possibly being TRBD2 (5 bases). There are 16 residues in the CDR3. The germline gives CDR1 MDHEN, CDR2 SYDVKM. The CDR3 DNA follows: TGTGCCAGTAGTTCGGAAGGACTGGCTCTCTCCTACGAGCAGTACTTC. Translated: CASSSEGLALSYEQYF.

The chain links TRBV9 to TRBJ2-1, with 13 bases aligning to TRBD2. The germline CDR1 and CDR2 sequences are SGDLS and YYNGEE. There are 15 residues in the CDR3. Germline trimming cut 4 bases from V and 7 bases from J; bases unmatched to any gene: 5. DNA for the CDR3: TGTGCCAGCAGCTCGGAACTAGCGGGAGGGAATGAGCAGTTCTTC. It is translated as CASSSELAGGNEQFF. The full variable domain, rest sourced from reference TRBV9 and TRBJ2-1, is DSGVTQTPKHLITATGQRVTLRCSPRSGDLSVYWYQQSLDQGLQFLIQYYNGEERAKGNILERFSAQQFPDLHSELNLSSLELGDSALYFCASSSELAGGNEQFFGPGTRLTVL.

This clone is judged medium-sized (0.01 to 0.1%). The chain has TRBV20-1 and TRBJ1-4; D is perhaps TRBD1 (6 bases). CDR1 is DFQATT and CDR2 is SNEGSKA in the germline V gene (reference sequence). The CDR3 has 15 amino acids. V was pared by 2 bases and J by 7 bases, with 17 bases between. CDR3 sequence (DNA): TGCAGTGCTAGACGAGCAGGGGTCAGTTCTGAAAAACTGTTTTTT. It is translated as CSARRAGVSSEKLFF.

V usage is TRBV6-2 or TRBV6-3 and J usage is TRBJ2-7, with 11 positions matching TRBD1. Germline V gene lookup returns CDR1 MNHEY and CDR2 SVGEGT. This CDR3 is built from 14 residues. With 2 bases clipped from V and 5 bases from J, the junction kept 2 bases outside the gene matches. The CDR3 coding sequence is TGTGCCAGCAGTTACCTGGGACAGGGGGACGAGCAGTACTTC. Translation gives CASSYLGQGDEQYF.

This clone showed up just a few times. The rearrangement joins TRBV27 to TRBJ2-7; 9 positions match TRBD1. CDR1 is MNHEY and CDR2 is SMNVEV in the germline V gene (reference sequence). This CDR3 comprises 14 residues. J lost 0 bases, V lost 6 bases, and 3 bases had no gene match. The CDR3: CASRQGAYSYEQYF. The CDR3 DNA reads TGTGCCAGCAGACAGGGGGCCTACTCCTACGAGCAGTACTTC.

This clone was seen only a few times. The chain carries TRBV6-1 and TRBJ1-2, with 8 nucleotides matching TRBD1. The trim removed 7 bases at V and 3 bases at J, leaving 4 bases unmatched. CDR3 length: 13 residues. Germline assignment: CDR1 MNHNS and CDR2 SASEGT. The CDR3 spells CASTRTGHYGYTF. In DNA, the CDR3 is TGTGCCAGCACCCGGACAGGGCACTATGGCTACACCTTC.

The chain employs TRBV5-1 and TRBJ2-6, with a tentative D call TRBD1 (5 bases). V lost 0 bases and J lost 0, with 10 bases in between. Per germline, CDR1 SGHRS and CDR2 YFSETQ. There are 17 residues in the CDR3. In DNA form, the CDR3 reads TGCGCCAGCAGCTTGGGGACAACCAGCTCTGGGGCCAACGTCCTGACTTTC. Translation: CASSLGTTSSGANVLTF.

As concerns this clone: The germline gene is not matched at one end of the junction; a read error may be the cause. The gene calls are TRBV4-2 and TRBJ1-4; unclear D gene. CDR1 is LGHNA, CDR2 YNFKEQ, per germline. This CDR3 contains 13 residues. CDR3 DNA sequence: TGTACCAGCAGCCCGAGAACGAATGAAAAACTGTTTTTT. Translated, it gives CTSSPRTNEKLFF.

The V gene is TRBV28, the J gene TRBJ1-5; 9 positions match TRBD1. With V trimmed by 5 bases and J by 6 bases, 14 bases remained unmatched. There are 17 residues in the CDR3. CDR1 and CDR2 from the germline V gene are MDHEN and SYDVKM. CDR3: CASSRVPGQGLGQPQHF. CDR3 nucleotide sequence: TGTGCCAGCAGTCGTGTACCGGGACAGGGTTTGGGTCAGCCCCAGCATTTT.

This clone has ten or more counts. The chain combines TRBV7-7 with TRBJ2-1; 7 bases fit TRBD1. Germline V gene data show CDR1 as SSHAT and CDR2 as FNYEAQ (reference sequence). CDR3 length: 13 residues. V gave up 2 bases and J gave up 7 bases; unmatched junction bases: 2. The CDR3 here is CASSLNRGNEQFF. CDR3 in DNA: TGTGCCAGCAGCTTAAACAGGGGTAATGAGCAGTTCTTC.

This clone was seen ten or more times. V is TRBV6-5 and J is TRBJ1-4; D is ambiguous. This CDR3 contains 15 residues. The germline V and J ends were trimmed by 0 bases and 0 bases, with 5 bases remaining between them. Germline CDR1 is MNHEY and CDR2 is SVGAGI. The CDR3 spells CASSYSGATNEKLFF. The DNA for the CDR3 is TGTGCCAGCAGTTACTCAGGTGCAACTAATGAAAAACTGTTTTTT.

The V and J genes are TRBV11-2 and TRBJ2-7, with D perhaps matching TRBD2 (6 bases). V was shortened by 5 bases and J by 3 bases, with 17 bases between the two germline ends. CDR1 and CDR2 (germline): SGHAT, FQNNGV. This CDR3 is built from 15 residues. The chain's CDR3 is CASSAYPGLLYEQYF. CDR3 coding DNA: TGTGCCAGCAGCGCCTATCCGGGACTTCTCTACGAGCAGTACTTC.

This clone is judged medium-sized. The chain carries TRBV6-4 and TRBJ2-3, with TRBD1 matching over 10 bases. Germline values: CDR1 MRHNA, CDR2 SNTAGT. This CDR3 contains 13 residues. V was pared by 4 bases and J by 8 bases, with 3 bases of the junction left unmatched. Here the CDR3 DNA reads TGTGCCAGCAGTGCGGACAGGGGGGGTACGCAGTATTTT. This codes for CASSADRGGTQYF.

This clone appeared a few times. This chain links TRBV6-1 with TRBJ1-1, with D perhaps matching TRBD1 (5 bases). The CDR3 is 15 amino acids. The germline V and J ends were trimmed by 2 bases and 2 bases, with 12 bases remaining between them. The germline CDR1 and CDR2 sequences are MNHNS and SASEGT. The CDR3 loop is CASSELGRTNTEAFF. The CDR3 DNA is TGTGCCAGCAGTGAACTTGGACGGACAAACACTGAAGCTTTCTTT.

By share, this clone ranks as medium-sized (0.01 to 0.1%). The chain employs TRBV24-1 and TRBJ1-3; D unclear. Germline-derived CDR1 and CDR2 are KGHDR and SFDVKD. CDR3 length: 13 amino acids. Between the trimmed V and J ends, which lost 12 bases and 0 bases, there was a span of 11 bases. This chain's CDR3 is CAPPGSSGNTIYF. The CDR3 DNA reads as TGTGCCCCGCCTGGGAGCTCTGGAAACACCATATATTTT.

This clone showed up just a few times. The chain combines TRBV27 with TRBJ2-3; maybe TRBD2 (5 bases). The CDR3 consists of 13 residues. Per the germline V gene, CDR1 is MNHEY and CDR2 is SMNVEV (reference sequence). The germline V and J ends were trimmed by 4 bases and 3 bases, with 8 bases remaining between them. For the CDR3, the DNA is TGTGCCAGCAGTTCTCGGGGTACAGATACGCAGTATTTT. This sequence encodes CASSSRGTDTQYF.

A remark on this clone: The junction shows a germline mismatch at one end, possibly a read error. The V call is TRBV7-8, the J call TRBJ2-7; TRBD2 matches at 8 bases. CDR3 length: 16 amino acids. Germline assignment: CDR1 SGHVS and CDR2 FQNEAQ. The CDR3: CSSSLPSGTSSYEQYF. For the CDR3, the DNA is TGTTCCAGCAGCTTACCCTCCGGGACTAGCTCCTACGAGCAGTACTTC.